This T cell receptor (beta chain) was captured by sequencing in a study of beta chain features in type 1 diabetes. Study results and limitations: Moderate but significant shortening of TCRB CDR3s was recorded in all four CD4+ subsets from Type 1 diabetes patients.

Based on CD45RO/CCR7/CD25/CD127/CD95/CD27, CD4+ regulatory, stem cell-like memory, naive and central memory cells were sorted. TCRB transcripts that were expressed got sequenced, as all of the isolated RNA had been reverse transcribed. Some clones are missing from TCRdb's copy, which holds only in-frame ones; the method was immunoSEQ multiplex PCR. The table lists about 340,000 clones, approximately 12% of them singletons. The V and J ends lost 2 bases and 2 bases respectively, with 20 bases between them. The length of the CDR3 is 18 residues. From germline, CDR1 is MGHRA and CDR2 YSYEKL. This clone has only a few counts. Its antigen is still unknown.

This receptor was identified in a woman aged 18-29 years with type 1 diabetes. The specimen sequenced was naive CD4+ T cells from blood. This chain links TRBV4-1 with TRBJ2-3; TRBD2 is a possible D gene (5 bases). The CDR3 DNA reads TGCGCCAGCAGCCAATTCCTGACTACAAACTTTTTCACAGATACGCAGTATTTT. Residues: CASSQFLTTNFFTDTQYF.